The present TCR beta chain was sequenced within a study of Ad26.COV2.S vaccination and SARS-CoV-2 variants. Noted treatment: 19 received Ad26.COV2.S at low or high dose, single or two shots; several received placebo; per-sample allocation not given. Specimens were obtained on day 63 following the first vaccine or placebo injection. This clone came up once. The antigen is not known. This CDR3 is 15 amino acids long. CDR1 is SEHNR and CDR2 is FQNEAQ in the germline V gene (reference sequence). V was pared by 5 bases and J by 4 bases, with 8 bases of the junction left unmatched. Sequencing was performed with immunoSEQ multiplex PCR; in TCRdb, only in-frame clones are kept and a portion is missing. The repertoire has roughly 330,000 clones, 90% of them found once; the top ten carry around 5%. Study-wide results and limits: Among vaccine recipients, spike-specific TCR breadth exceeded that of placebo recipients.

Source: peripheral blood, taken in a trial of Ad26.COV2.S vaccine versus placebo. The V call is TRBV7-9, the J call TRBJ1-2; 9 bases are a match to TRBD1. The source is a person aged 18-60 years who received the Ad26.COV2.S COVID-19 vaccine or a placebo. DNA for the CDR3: TGTGCCAGCAGCGTCTCCGGGACAGGGAGCTATGGCTACACCTTC. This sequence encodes CASSVSGTGSYGYTF.